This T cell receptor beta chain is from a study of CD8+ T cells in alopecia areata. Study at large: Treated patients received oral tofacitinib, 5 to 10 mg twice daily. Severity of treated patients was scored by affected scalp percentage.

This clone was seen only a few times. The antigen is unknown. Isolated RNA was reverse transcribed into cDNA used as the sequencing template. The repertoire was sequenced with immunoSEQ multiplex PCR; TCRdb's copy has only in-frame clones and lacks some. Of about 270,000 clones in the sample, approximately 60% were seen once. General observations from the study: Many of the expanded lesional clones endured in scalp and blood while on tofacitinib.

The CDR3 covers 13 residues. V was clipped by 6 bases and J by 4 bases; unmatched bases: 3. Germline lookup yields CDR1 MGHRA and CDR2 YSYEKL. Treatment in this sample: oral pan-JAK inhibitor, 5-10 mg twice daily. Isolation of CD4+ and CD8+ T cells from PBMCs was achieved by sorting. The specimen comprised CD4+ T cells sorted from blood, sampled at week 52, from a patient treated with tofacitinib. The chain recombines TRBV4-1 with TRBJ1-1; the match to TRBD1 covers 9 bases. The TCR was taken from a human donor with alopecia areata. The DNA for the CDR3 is TGCGCCAGCAGTGACAGGGGGGCCACTGAAGCTTTCTTT. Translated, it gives CASSDRGATEAFF.